The source of this T cell receptor beta chain is a study of T cell repertoires in MIS-A myocarditis (dated by TCRdb to between 2021 and 2024). From cysteine to phenylalanine, the CDR3 is 14 amino acids long. Just the 42-base CDR3 DNA is kept, in frame starting at base 1. The germline V gene specifies MDHEN as CDR1 and SYDVKM as CDR2. Trimming at the junction amounts to 6 bases on V and 0 bases on J, and the germline ends lie 12 bases apart. Of note for this clone: Its target antigen remains unknown. No quality values exist for individual bases; no much larger clone is one base distant.

The QIAamp DNA FFPE kit was used to extract genomic DNA from formalin-fixed paraffin-embedded autopsy tissue. Amplification of TCRbeta CDR3 regions relied on the immunoSEQ bias-controlled multiplex PCR, followed by high-throughput sequencing. Processing in the source paper ran as follows. The immunoSEQ vendor pipeline collapsed and filtered the CDR3 sequences so that the abundance and frequency of each unique TCRbeta CDR3 could be quantified. Using a 90% global sequence identity threshold, CD-HIT clustered dominant CDR3 amino acid sequences together with SARS-CoV-2-specific ImmuneCODE TCRbeta sequences. Clones were classed as hyperexpanded at frequencies of 0.1 to 1 and as large at frequencies of 0.01 to 0.1. The CDR3 amino acid sequences and the V and J gene assignments of the dominant clones were confirmed with MiXCR. The R stringdist package was used to calculate Levenshtein distances between the patient clonotypes and the ImmuneCODE hits. This immuneACCESS table, as held by TCRdb, lists in-frame sequences with V and J called but not all clones. Of the missing ones, under half trace to an unresolved V gene in checked studies; the others have no known cause. The DNA gave D and trimming, while V, J and clone size come from that table. For this sample the table gives around 10,000 clones, of which roughly 89% were detected only once. About 2% of the sample is held by the ten biggest clonotypes.

The chain was built from TRBV28 and TRBJ2-7; possibly the D gene is TRBD1, per 5 matching bases. This TCR came from a man aged 18 to 30 with fulminant myocarditis from multisystem inflammatory syndrome in adults (MIS-A) after COVID-19. Sequencing was carried out using thoracic lymph node tissue obtained at autopsy. For the CDR3, the sequence is CASSSQDISYEQYF. The DNA is TGTGCCAGCAGCTCCCAGGACATCTCCTACGAGCAGTACTTC.